This T cell receptor (delta chain) is drawn from a study of Vδ1+ human thymocytes. Whole-study findings and limits: Thymic TRG and TRD repertoires appeared highly polyclonal. Despite high sort purity, roughly 18% of thymic T cell receptor delta sequences were Vdelta2. TRG sequences recurred across donors, whereas TRD sequences stayed essentially private.

The length of the CDR3 is 21 residues. The germline CDR1 and CDR2 sequences are TSWWSYY and QGS. Unmatched junction bases numbered 28, after V lost 5 bases and J lost 4 bases. RNA was extracted from the cells and then reverse transcribed. Multiplex PCR used pooled V-gene forward primers and a constant-region reverse primer to amplify CDR3s. TCRdb reanalysed the multiplex PCR reads with CATT. Of more than 25,000 delta-chain clones in the sample, more than 6% are singletons; the top ten hold 0.85% to 1%. Alphabeta T cells were depleted, then CD3+ Vdelta1+ Vdelta2- thymocytes were FACS-sorted. Between roughly 96% and 99.6% of sorted thymocytes were Vdelta1+. As for this clone: Its antigen is not known.

The clonotype comes from a girl in the first two years of life who had congenital heart surgery. The sequencing input was Vdelta1+ gamma-delta thymocytes from the thymus. As for subset: FACS-sorted CD3+ TCRalphabeta- TCRVdelta1+ TCRVdelta2- thymocytes. The V gene is TRDV1, the J gene TRDJ1, with 7 bases matching TRDD3. The CDR3 protein is CALGPPLLGTGRLRVIDKLIF. The CDR3 DNA is TGTGCTCTTGGGCCCCCACTACTGGGGACCGGACGGTTGAGGGTAATCGATAAACTCATCTTT.